The rows below give T cell receptor beta chains drawn from one sample of a study of post-analysis software for immune sequencing data. Via MiXCR, TCRdb re-called the PCR reads, giving one row per CDR3 protein. This sample has 750,000 to 950,000 distinct CDR3 sequences, with around 50% found just once. Sequencing used blood. Every receptor here comes from a girl between 10 and 17 years old with multiple sclerosis. Both conserved end residues are part of each CDR3. Each record gives: V gene, J gene, D gene, clone size, CDR3 DNA, CDR3 protein. The D gene is left open where the match is weak. Clone size appears in some rows only: once, few, many, or a class for an expanded clone.

v_gene: TRBV27
j_gene: TRBJ2-7
d_gene: TRBD1
abundance: once
CDR3nt: TGTGCCAGCAGACAGGCCGGGACAGGGTCCTACGAGCAGTACTTC
CDR3aa: CASRQAGTGSYEQYF

v_gene: TRBV3-1
j_gene: TRBJ2-7
d_gene: -
abundance: -
CDR3nt: TGTGCCAGCACCAATCCCACAACTTACGAGCAGTACTTC
CDR3aa: CASTNPTTYEQYF

v_gene: TRBV20-1
j_gene: TRBJ2-4
d_gene: -
abundance: -
CDR3nt: TGCAGTGCTACGGCTCGGGGTCTGAACATTCAGTACTTC
CDR3aa: CSATARGLNIQYF

v_gene: TRBV18
j_gene: TRBJ2-6
d_gene: -
abundance: -
CDR3nt: TGTGCCAGCTCACCAATCTCCGGGACTGGGGCCAACGTCCTGACTTTC
CDR3aa: CASSPISGTGANVLTF

v_gene: TRBV30
j_gene: TRBJ2-7
d_gene: TRBD2
abundance: few
CDR3nt: TGTGCCTGGAGTGTACGGGAGGGGGCCTACGAGCAGTACTTC
CDR3aa: CAWSVREGAYEQYF

v_gene: TRBV24-1
j_gene: TRBJ2-7
d_gene: TRBD1
abundance: -
CDR3nt: TGTGCCACCAGTGACCGGACAGGGATGCTTGGGTCCTACAATGAGCAGTACTTC
CDR3aa: CATSDRTGMLGSYNEQYF

v_gene: TRBV20-1
j_gene: TRBJ2-4
d_gene: TRBD1
abundance: few
CDR3nt: TGCAGTGCTAGCTCAATACAGGGGAAGGACAAAAACATTCAGTACTTC
CDR3aa: CSASSIQGKDKNIQYF

v_gene: TRBV6-1
j_gene: TRBJ1-2
d_gene: -
abundance: -
CDR3nt: TGTGCCAGCGGACGAGGGGTCGGTGGCTACACCTTC
CDR3aa: CASGRGVGGYTF

v_gene: TRBV20-1
j_gene: TRBJ2-3
d_gene: -
abundance: -
CDR3nt: TGCAGTGCTCTACAAGGAGGGGGAACCACAGATACGCAGTATTTT
CDR3aa: CSALQGGGTTDTQYF

v_gene: TRBV20-1
j_gene: TRBJ2-7
d_gene: TRBD1
abundance: once
CDR3nt: TGCAGTGCTAGAGGCGGGACAGGGGGAGGCTACGAGCAGTACTTC
CDR3aa: CSARGGTGGGYEQYF

v_gene: TRBV7-9
j_gene: TRBJ2-1
d_gene: TRBD1
abundance: once
CDR3nt: TGTGCCAGCAGCTTCGACAGGGCTCAGGTCAATGAGCAGTTCTTC
CDR3aa: CASSFDRAQVNEQFF

v_gene: TRBV20-1
j_gene: TRBJ2-7
d_gene: -
abundance: -
CDR3nt: TGCAGTGCCTTAATAAATGCAGGCGGCTACGAGCAGTACTTC
CDR3aa: CSALINAGGYEQYF

v_gene: TRBV5-1
j_gene: TRBJ1-4
d_gene: -
abundance: -
CDR3nt: TGCGCCAGCAGCTTCATCCCCGAGGAAGAAAAACTGTTTTTT
CDR3aa: CASSFIPEEEKLFF

v_gene: TRBV7-2
j_gene: TRBJ2-7
d_gene: -
abundance: -
CDR3nt: TGTGCCAGCAGACGCGAGGTCCAGGCATGGGAGCAGTACTTC
CDR3aa: CASRREVQAWEQYF

v_gene: TRBV7-8
j_gene: TRBJ2-1
d_gene: TRBD1
abundance: few
CDR3nt: TGTGCCAGCAGCTTAGAGACAGGGTTCTCCTACAATGAGCAGTTCTTC
CDR3aa: CASSLETGFSYNEQFF

v_gene: TRBV7-8
j_gene: TRBJ1-5
d_gene: -
abundance: -
CDR3nt: TGTGCCAGCAGCTCTATGGGGGGGGAAGGACGCCCCCAGCATTTT
CDR3aa: CASSSMGGEGRPQHF

v_gene: TRBV7-3
j_gene: TRBJ2-3
d_gene: TRBD2
abundance: -
CDR3nt: TGTGCCAGCAGCTTAAGGGGGATAGCGGGACGCCCAGATACGCAGTATTTT
CDR3aa: CASSLRGIAGRPDTQYF

v_gene: TRBV29-1
j_gene: TRBJ2-7
d_gene: TRBD1
abundance: few
CDR3nt: TGCAGCGTCCGGGACAGGCGCTACGAGCAGTACTTC
CDR3aa: CSVRDRRYEQYF

v_gene: TRBV2
j_gene: TRBJ1-2
d_gene: -
abundance: -
CDR3nt: TGTGCCAGCTCATCCGAGGGGATCGCCTATGGCTACACCTTC
CDR3aa: CASSSEGIAYGYTF

v_gene: TRBV20-1
j_gene: TRBJ2-1
d_gene: TRBD1
abundance: few
CDR3nt: TGCAGTGCTATCGGACAGGGGCAAAACAATGAGCAGTTCTTC
CDR3aa: CSAIGQGQNNEQFF

v_gene: TRBV7-9
j_gene: TRBJ1-2
d_gene: -
abundance: once
CDR3nt: TGTGCCAGCAGCTTAAAGGCAGGGGTGGACTATGGCTACACCTTC
CDR3aa: CASSLKAGVDYGYTF

v_gene: TRBV24-1
j_gene: TRBJ2-1
d_gene: TRBD2
abundance: -
CDR3nt: TGTGCCACCAGTGATTTAGGGGGACTAGCGGGATTGCAGGGCGATGAGCAGTTCTTC
CDR3aa: CATSDLGGLAGLQGDEQFF

v_gene: TRBV12-3/TRBV12-4
j_gene: TRBJ1-2
d_gene: -
abundance: -
CDR3nt: TGTGCCAGCAGATCATCTGAGGGCGATGGCTACACCTTC
CDR3aa: CASRSSEGDGYTF

v_gene: TRBV29-1
j_gene: TRBJ2-7
d_gene: -
abundance: -
CDR3nt: TGCAGCGTTGAGCAGGGCCCCTCTTCCTACGAGCAGTACTTC
CDR3aa: CSVEQGPSSYEQYF

v_gene: TRBV7-9
j_gene: TRBJ1-2
d_gene: -
abundance: many
CDR3nt: TGCGCCAGCAGCTTGGATGCTAACTATGGCTACACCTTC
CDR3aa: CASSLDANYGYTF

v_gene: TRBV20-1
j_gene: TRBJ2-7
d_gene: -
abundance: -
CDR3nt: TGCAGTGCTAGTTTTCGGGACCTCCCCAATGAGCAGTACTTC
CDR3aa: CSASFRDLPNEQYF

v_gene: TRBV6-4
j_gene: TRBJ2-3
d_gene: -
abundance: -
CDR3nt: TGTGCCAGCAGTCCCGAATACGGCACAGATACGCAGTATTTT
CDR3aa: CASSPEYGTDTQYF

v_gene: TRBV20-1
j_gene: TRBJ2-7
d_gene: TRBD2
abundance: -
CDR3nt: TGCAGTGCTATAACTAGCGGGGGGGCAGGCGAGCAGTACTTC
CDR3aa: CSAITSGGAGEQYF

v_gene: TRBV12-3/TRBV12-4
j_gene: TRBJ1-1
d_gene: TRBD1
abundance: -
CDR3nt: TGTGCCAGCAGTGACAGGGATGCTTTCTTT
CDR3aa: CASSDRDAFF

v_gene: TRBV6-6
j_gene: TRBJ1-5
d_gene: -
abundance: few
CDR3nt: TGTGCCAGCAGGGATATTAATCAGCCCCAGCATTTT
CDR3aa: CASRDINQPQHF

v_gene: TRBV27
j_gene: TRBJ2-7
d_gene: TRBD2
abundance: -
CDR3nt: TGTGCCAGCAGTACACGGACAGCGGGGGCCTCCTACGAGCAGTACTTC
CDR3aa: CASSTRTAGASYEQYF

v_gene: TRBV6-6
j_gene: TRBJ2-5
d_gene: -
abundance: -
CDR3nt: TGTGCCAGCAGCTGGGGAGCGGGAGAGACCCAGTACTTC
CDR3aa: CASSWGAGETQYF

v_gene: TRBV7-9
j_gene: TRBJ2-1
d_gene: TRBD2
abundance: few
CDR3nt: TGTGCCAGCAGCCCCCCCAGCGGGACCTACAATGAGCAGTTCTTC
CDR3aa: CASSPPSGTYNEQFF

v_gene: TRBV5-1
j_gene: TRBJ1-5
d_gene: -
abundance: -
CDR3nt: TGTGCCAGCAGCTTAGAGCGAGATCAGCCCCAGCATTTT
CDR3aa: CASSLERDQPQHF

v_gene: TRBV10-3
j_gene: TRBJ1-5
d_gene: -
abundance: -
CDR3nt: TGTGCCATCAGCCCCGGGACAAATCAGCCCCAGCATTTT
CDR3aa: CAISPGTNQPQHF

v_gene: TRBV5-1
j_gene: TRBJ2-3
d_gene: -
abundance: few
CDR3nt: TGCGCCAGCAGCTTGGGGCGGCCAAGCACAGATACGCAGTATTTT
CDR3aa: CASSLGRPSTDTQYF

v_gene: TRBV20-1
j_gene: TRBJ2-1
d_gene: -
abundance: -
CDR3nt: TGCACGGCTTTTGAGCGGGTCGGGAATGAGCAGTTCTTC
CDR3aa: CTAFERVGNEQFF

v_gene: TRBV5-1
j_gene: TRBJ2-7
d_gene: TRBD2
abundance: -
CDR3nt: TGCGCCAGCAGCCCCCTAGCGGGGGCGTTCCACGAGCAGTACTTC
CDR3aa: CASSPLAGAFHEQYF

v_gene: TRBV5-6
j_gene: TRBJ1-2
d_gene: TRBD1
abundance: -
CDR3nt: TGTGCCAGCAGCTTCTGGACAGGGGACTATGGCTACACCTTC
CDR3aa: CASSFWTGDYGYTF

v_gene: TRBV12-3/TRBV12-4
j_gene: TRBJ2-5
d_gene: TRBD2
abundance: -
CDR3nt: TGTGCCAGCAGCCCCGGGACTAGCGGGATCGAGACCCAGTACTTC
CDR3aa: CASSPGTSGIETQYF

v_gene: TRBV20-1
j_gene: TRBJ2-5
d_gene: TRBD2
abundance: few
CDR3nt: TGCAGTGCTAAGACTAGCGGGATTCAAGAGACCCAGTACTTC
CDR3aa: CSAKTSGIQETQYF